The text below deals with one T cell receptor beta chain. Its antigen is not identified. The sample is drawn from a study of T cell repertoires in cytomegalovirus infection. In the study overall: Alongside well-studied HLA-B-restricted CMV epitopes, recently identified HLA-C-restricted CMV epitopes were also used. Public TCR beta signatures provided an indication of both CMV infection and a matching HLA type. Study-wide points: In two of eight donors, the top clonotype was HLA-C-restricted CMV-specific.

The CDR3 is 16 residues long. Trimming cost V 0 bases and J 2 bases, with 12 bases left between them. Germline loops: CDR1 LGHNA, CDR2 YSLEER. TCRdb fed the reads into MiXCR, producing one record per CDR3 protein. The top ten hold 12% of the sample, which has fewer than 950,000 distinct CDR3 sequences, 32% seen once. Sequences were derived from cultured CD8+ T cells from PBMCs, sampled from culture after CMV antigen stimulation. The chain employs TRBV4-3 and TRBJ2-3; a weak D match, TRBD1 (6 bases). The TCR sequence derives from a human donor in good health (CMV status not recorded). Some clones in this sample may be carry-over from other donors' samples. The CDR3 region has the DNA TGCGCCAGCAGCCAAGAAGCAGGGGCTATCACAGATACGCAGTATTTT. Its translation: CASSQEAGAITDTQYF.